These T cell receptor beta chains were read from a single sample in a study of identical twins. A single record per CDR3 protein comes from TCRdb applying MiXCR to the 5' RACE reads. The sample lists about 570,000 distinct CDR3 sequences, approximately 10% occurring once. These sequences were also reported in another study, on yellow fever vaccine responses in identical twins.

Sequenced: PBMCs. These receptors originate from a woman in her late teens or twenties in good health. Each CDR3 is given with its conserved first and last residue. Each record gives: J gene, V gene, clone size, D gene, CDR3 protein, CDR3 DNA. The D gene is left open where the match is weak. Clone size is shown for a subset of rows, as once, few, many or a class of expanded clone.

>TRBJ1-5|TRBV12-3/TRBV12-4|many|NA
CASSHQSGGNQPQHF
TGTGCCAGCAGCCACCAAAGCGGGGGGAATCAGCCCCAGCATTTT
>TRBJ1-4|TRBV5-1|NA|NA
CASSLMPPEKLFF
TGCGCCAGCAGCTTAATGCCTCCTGAAAAACTGTTTTTT
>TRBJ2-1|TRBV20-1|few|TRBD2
CSARSNGGGSYNEQFF
TGCAGTGCTAGGAGCAACGGGGGGGGTTCCTACAATGAGCAGTTCTTC
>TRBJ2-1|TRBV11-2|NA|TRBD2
CASSLDSGGLAGDEQFF
TGTGCCAGCAGCTTAGACTCAGGGGGGCTAGCGGGAGATGAGCAGTTCTTC
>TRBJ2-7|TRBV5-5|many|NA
CASSSQGGSYEQYF
TGTGCCAGCAGCTCTCAGGGAGGTTCCTACGAGCAGTACTTC
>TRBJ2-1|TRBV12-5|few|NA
CASGFGAPNEQFF
TGTGCTAGTGGTTTCGGGGCTCCGAATGAGCAGTTCTTC
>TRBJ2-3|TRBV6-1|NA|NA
CASSEEGMRTDTQYF
TGTGCCAGCAGTGAAGAGGGGATGAGAACAGATACGCAGTATTTT
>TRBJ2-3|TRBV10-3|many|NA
CATGTSDTQYF
TGTGCCACCGGAACTTCAGATACGCAGTATTTT
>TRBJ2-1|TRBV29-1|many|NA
CSVALGGVGNEQFF
TGCAGCGTCGCACTAGGGGGTGTGGGCAATGAGCAGTTCTTC
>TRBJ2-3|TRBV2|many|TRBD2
CASRFATGTSGGTQYF
TGTGCCAGCAGATTCGCAACCGGGACTAGCGGGGGTACGCAGTATTTT
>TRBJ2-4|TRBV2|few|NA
CASSEEHSGPPIDF
TGTGCCAGCAGTGAAGAACATTCCGGGCCACCAATCGACTTC
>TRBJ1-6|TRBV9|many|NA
CASSAAGPYNSPLHF
TGTGCCAGCAGTGCCGCCGGGCCTTATAATTCACCCCTCCACTTT
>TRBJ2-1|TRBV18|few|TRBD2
CASSQLSGRSYNEQFF
TGTGCCAGCTCACAGCTTAGCGGGAGATCCTACAATGAGCAGTTCTTC
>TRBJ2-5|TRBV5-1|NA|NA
CASSLYGRYQETQYF
TGCGCCAGCAGCTTGTACGGCCGGTACCAAGAGACCCAGTACTTC
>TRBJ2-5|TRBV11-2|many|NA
CASSQLSSGLQETQYF
TGTGCCAGCAGCCAACTCTCCTCGGGACTGCAAGAGACCCAGTACTTC
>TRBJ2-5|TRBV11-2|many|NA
CASSLGVRGGGGNQETQYF
TGTGCCAGCAGCTTAGGAGTCCGAGGGGGTGGGGGTAACCAAGAGACCCAGTACTTC
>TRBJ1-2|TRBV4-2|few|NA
CASSQVPGAVTNYGYTF
TGTGCCAGCAGCCAAGTTCCCGGGGCAGTTACTAACTATGGCTACACCTTC
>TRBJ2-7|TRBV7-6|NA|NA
CASSPAKGSSYEQYF
TGTGCCAGCAGCCCCGCCAAAGGGTCTTCCTACGAGCAGTACTTC
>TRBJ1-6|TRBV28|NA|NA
CASSLNGLKPNSPLHF
TGTGCCAGCAGTTTAAACGGGCTTAAACCCAATTCACCCCTCCACTTT
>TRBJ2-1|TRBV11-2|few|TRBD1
CASSLGQGAGREQFF
TGTGCCAGCAGCTTAGGGCAGGGGGCAGGTCGTGAGCAGTTCTTC
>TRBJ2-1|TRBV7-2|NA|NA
CASSPRLGGNNEQFF
TGTGCCAGCAGCCCGAGACTAGGTGGGAACAATGAGCAGTTCTTC
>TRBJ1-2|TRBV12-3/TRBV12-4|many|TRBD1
CASGDRENYGYTF
TGTGCCAGCGGGGACAGGGAGAACTATGGCTACACCTTC